This entry is about one T cell receptor (beta chain). Its antigen is unidentified. The data belong to a study of graft-versus-host responses after intestinal transplantation. Study summary: After anti-thymocyte globulin induction, recipients took tacrolimus and steroids for 3 to 4 years.

Libraries were prepared by immunoSEQ multiplex PCR; TCRdb keeps only in-frame clonotypes and omits some of them. The sample holds more than 95,000 clones, about 90% seen once. Study results and limitations: Allografts of patients with graft-donor T cell macrochimerism showed high graft-versus-host to host-versus-graft clone ratios. Recipient marrow held GvH clones, some first seen in ileum or blood. Early declines in HvG clones that occurred post-transplant were associated with peak circulating GvH clone levels.

Germline trimming cut 3 bases from V and 1 base from J; bases unmatched to any gene: 10. CDR1 SGDLS and CDR2 YYNGEE come from the germline V gene. This CDR3 has 16 residues. Here the sequenced sample was unstimulated CD4+ T cells sorted from spleen or lymph node cells, taken before intestinal transplant. The genes are TRBV9 and TRBJ2-7, with 7 bases fitting TRBD2. The TCR sequence derives from a human donor who received an intestinal transplant. CDR3 sequence reads: CASSASLAAYSYEQYF. The CDR3 coding sequence is TGTGCCAGCAGCGCCAGCCTAGCGGCTTATTCCTACGAGCAGTACTTC.